The following is a T cell receptor beta chain sequence with its context. Its antigen remains unidentified. The sample is drawn from a study of T cell repertoires in cytomegalovirus infection. Study-level information: Indicated by public TCR beta signatures were CMV infection and matching HLA type.

V lost 7 bases to trimming and J lost 0 bases, with 9 bases between them. Germline CDR1 and CDR2: SQVTM and ANQGSEA. This CDR3 is built from 13 residues. Each CDR3 protein gets one entry after TCRdb re-called the reads with MiXCR. This sample has about 890,000 distinct CDR3 sequences; around 29% occur once, and the top ten carry about 14%. This specimen consisted of cultured CD8+ T cells from PBMCs, obtained from culture after CMV antigen stimulation. V gene TRBV29-1 combines with J gene TRBJ2-2; D possibly corresponds to TRBD1 (6 bases). The TCR comes from a human donor in good health (CMV status not recorded). Some clones in this sample may be carry-over from other donors' samples. The CDR3 reads CSGTDSNTGELFF. CDR3 nucleotide sequence: TGCAGCGGGACAGACTCGAACACCGGGGAGCTGTTTTTT.